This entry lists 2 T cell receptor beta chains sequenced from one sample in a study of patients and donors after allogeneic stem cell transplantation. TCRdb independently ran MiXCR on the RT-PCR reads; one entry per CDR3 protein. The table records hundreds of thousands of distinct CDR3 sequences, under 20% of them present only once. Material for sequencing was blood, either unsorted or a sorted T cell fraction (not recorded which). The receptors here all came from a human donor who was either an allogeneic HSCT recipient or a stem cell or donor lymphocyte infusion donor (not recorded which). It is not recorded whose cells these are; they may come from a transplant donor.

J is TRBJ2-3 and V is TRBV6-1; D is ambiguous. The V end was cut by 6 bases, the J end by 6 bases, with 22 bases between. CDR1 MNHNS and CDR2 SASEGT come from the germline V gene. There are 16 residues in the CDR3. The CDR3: CASRPLYGGLADTQYF. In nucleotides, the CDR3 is TGTGCCAGCAGACCCTTATACGGTGGCCTGGCGGATACGCAGTATTTT.

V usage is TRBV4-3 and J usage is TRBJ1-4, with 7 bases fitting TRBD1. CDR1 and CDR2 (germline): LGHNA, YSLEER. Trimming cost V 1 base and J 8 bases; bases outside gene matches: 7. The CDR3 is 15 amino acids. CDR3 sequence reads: CASSQVPGQVEKLFF. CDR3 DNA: TGCGCCAGCAGCCAAGTCCCCGGACAGGTCGAAAAACTGTTTTTT.